A single sample gave rise to the 10 T cell receptor beta chains below, sequenced in a study of T-cell reconstitution after alpha-beta-depleted transplantation in children. The authors prepared the TCRbeta library with unique molecular identifiers. TCRdb processed the PCR reads anew with MiXCR; each CDR3 protein has one entry. Among around 240,000 distinct CDR3 sequences listed, approximately 9.9% were seen once. This specimen was PBMCs from the stem cell graft donor, taken from the stem cell graft. Receptors were obtained from a human donor who donated a stem cell graft to a child with SCID.

This clonotype came up many times. J is TRBJ2-3 and V is TRBV7-7, with D possibly matching TRBD1 (5 bases). Germline V lookup: CDR1 SSHAT, CDR2 FNYEAQ (reference sequence). Between the trimmed V and J ends, which lost 5 bases and 4 bases, there was a span of 16 bases. CDR3 size: 15 residues. The CDR3 loop is CASSRTPQWADTQYF. DNA of the CDR3: TGTGCCAGCAGCCGGACACCTCAGTGGGCAGATACGCAGTATTTT.

This clonotype showed up many times. This rearrangement joins TRBV5-1 to TRBJ2-7; D uncertain. V lost 0 bases, J lost 2 bases, and 9 bases lay in between. The CDR3 sequence is 14 residues long. Germline CDR1 is SGHRS and CDR2 is YFSETQ. CDR3 DNA: TGCGCCAGCAGCTTGGTCGGGTTCCCCTACGAGCAGTACTTC. This encodes CASSLVGFPYEQYF.

The sample holds many counts of this clonotype. This chain uses TRBV2 with TRBJ2-3; 10 nucleotides align to TRBD2. The V and J ends lost 8 bases and 3 bases, in that order; junction bases with no gene match: 5. Germline V gives CDR1 SNHLY, CDR2 FYNNEI. CDR3 length equals 14 residues. The CDR3 DNA follows: TGTGCCAGCGAGGGGACTAGCGCGACAGATACGCAGTATTTT. Amino acids: CASEGTSATDTQYF. Looking up the rest from reference TRBV2 and TRBJ2-3 gives the full variable domain: EPEVTQTPSHQVTQMGQEVILRCVPISNHLYFYWYRQILGQKVEFLVSFYNNEISEKSEIFDDQFSVERPDGSNFTLKIRSTKLEDSAMYFCASEGTSATDTQYFGPGTRLTVL.

This clonotype came up many times. The chain links TRBV7-9 to TRBJ1-4; possibly TRBD1 for D (5 bases). Per germline, CDR1 SEHNR and CDR2 FQNEAQ (reference sequence). There are 13 residues in the CDR3. Trimming shortened V by 5 bases and J by 7 bases, and 11 bases separated the two germline ends. The CDR3 spells CASSARGGEKLFF. CDR3 sequence (DNA): TGTGCCAGCAGCGCGAGGGGCGGTGAAAAACTGTTTTTT.

This clonotype was found many times. V usage is TRBV27 and J usage is TRBJ2-1, with D maybe TRBD2 (6 bases). V lost 2 bases and J 0 bases, leaving 20 bases between the germline ends. This CDR3 is built from 19 residues. Per germline, CDR1 MNHEY and CDR2 SMNVEV (reference sequence). CDR3 DNA: TGTGCCAGCAGTTTAAGGTCAATCCGGGTAGCGGACTCCTACAATGAGCAGTTCTTC. Protein product: CASSLRSIRVADSYNEQFF.

This clonotype came up many times. This chain uses TRBV21-1 with TRBJ1-1. TRBV21-1 is designated a pseudogene. The length of the CDR3 is 15 residues. The CDR3 sequence is CASSKEFHWRVEAFF. In DNA form, the CDR3 reads TGTGCCAGCAGCAAAGAATTCCATTGGCGAGTTGAAGCTTTCTTT.

This clonotype occurred many times. The V and J genes are TRBV10-3 and TRBJ1-4; D remains ambiguous. The germline gives CDR1 ENHRY, CDR2 SYGVKD. Between the trimmed V and J ends, which lost 0 bases and 0 bases, there was a span of 11 bases. This CDR3 is built from 17 residues. CDR3 DNA: TGTGCCATCAGTGAGTCAGCCAGATCGGCAACTAATGAAAAACTGTTTTTT. Translating gives CAISESARSATNEKLFF.

This clonotype was counted many times. The chain carries TRBV7-8 and TRBJ1-2; D is unresolved. V lost 1 base and J 3 bases, leaving 12 bases between the germline ends. The CDR3 loop spans 15 amino acids. The germline CDR1 and CDR2 sequences are SGHVS and FQNEAQ. The CDR3 spells CASSLVDAEDYGYTF. DNA of the CDR3: TGTGCCAGCAGCTTAGTGGACGCAGAGGACTATGGCTACACCTTC. Full variable domain (remainder filled in from reference TRBV7-8 and TRBJ1-2): GAGVSQSPRYKVAKRGQDVALRCDPISGHVSLFWYQQALGQGPEFLTYFQNEAQLDKSGLPSDRFFAERPEGSVSTLKIQRTQQEDSAVYLCASSLVDAEDYGYTFGSGTRLTVV.

Comment on this clonotype: It may be a read error: a sequence one base away is much more abundant. The V gene is TRBV6-2 or TRBV6-3, the J gene TRBJ1-1; the D is unclear. The CDR3 covers 14 residues. V was cut by 1 base and J by 0 bases, with 6 bases left in between. Germline assignment: CDR1 MNHEY and CDR2 SVGEGT. The CDR3 sequence: CASSYWEMNTEAFF. The CDR3 DNA sequence: TGTGCCAGCAGTTACTGGGAAATGAACACTGAAGCTTTCTTT.

This clonotype was recorded at least ten times. The genes are TRBV5-1 and TRBJ1-2; D is perhaps TRBD1 (5 bases). CDR1 is SGHRS, CDR2 YFSETQ, per germline. With 2 bases removed from V and 6 bases from J, the gap between germline ends came to 11 bases. The CDR3 extends over 13 amino acids. The CDR3 loop reads CASSLGTADGYTF. The CDR3 DNA follows: TGCGCCAGCAGCTTAGGGACCGCAGATGGCTACACCTTC.